Below, 20 T cell receptor beta chains from the same sample are listed, as sequenced in a study of patients and donors after allogeneic stem cell transplantation. TCRdb analysed the RT-PCR reads with MiXCR anew, one entry per CDR3 protein. This table has approximately 88,000 distinct CDR3 sequences, 4.5% to 5% appearing once. Sequencing was carried out using blood, either unsorted or a sorted T cell fraction (not recorded which). The receptor set was obtained from a human donor who was either an allogeneic HSCT recipient or a stem cell or donor lymphocyte infusion donor (not recorded which). It is not recorded whose cells these are; they may come from a transplant donor.

This clonotype was counted ten times or more. The genes are TRBV7-2 and TRBJ1-5; D call uncertain. The germline gives CDR1 SGHTA, CDR2 FQGNSA. The CDR3 totals 16 residues. With 2 bases removed from V and 0 bases from J, the gap between germline ends came to 11 bases. As DNA, the CDR3 is TGTGCCAGCAGCTTATCGGGCGGAAATAGCAATCAGCCCCAGCATTTT. It translates to CASSLSGGNSNQPQHF. The variable domain in full, completed from reference TRBV7-2 and TRBJ1-5, reads GAGVSQSPSNKVTEKGKDVELRCDPISGHTALYWYRQSLGQGLEFLIYFQGNSAPDKSGLPSDRFSAERTGGSVSTLTIQRTQQEDSAVYLCASSLSGGNSNQPQHFGDGTRLSIL.

This clonotype was observed many times. The chain uses TRBV6-2 or TRBV6-3 and TRBJ2-5; 9 bases line up with TRBD1. CDR1 and CDR2 from the germline V gene are MNHEY and SVGEGT. The V segment lost 6 bases and the J segment 0 bases; nucleotides outside the gene matches: 5. The CDR3 spans 15 residues. CDR3 loop: CASSWGQGNQETQYF. The CDR3 nucleotides are TGTGCCAGCAGCTGGGGACAGGGAAACCAAGAGACCCAGTACTTC.

In its sample, this clonotype was seen many times. CDR3 sequence: CSVPGVGVGQGNQETQYF. CDR3 in DNA: TGCAGCGTTCCAGGGGTGGGCGTGGGACAGGGGAACCAAGAGACCCAGTACTTC. V and J are TRBV29-1 and TRBJ2-5, with 10 bases identical to TRBD1. The V and J ends lost 5 bases and 0 bases, in that order; junction bases with no gene match: 15. This CDR3 contains 18 residues. Germline CDR1 SQVTM, CDR2 ANQGSEA.

This clonotype has a count of ten or more. The chain couples TRBV7-9 to TRBJ1-1; TRBD1 might be the D (5 bases). Trimming left V 5 bases short and J 4 bases short, with 14 bases between. Germline CDR1 reads SEHNR; CDR2 reads FQNEAQ (reference sequence). The CDR3 covers 14 residues. CDR3 nucleotide sequence: TGTGCCAGCAGCCAGGGACGGTTTGCCACTGAAGCTTTCTTT. Translated: CASSQGRFATEAFF. Full variable domain (rest looked up from reference TRBV7-9 and TRBJ1-1): DTGVSQNPRHKITKRGQNVTFRCDPISEHNRLYWYRQTLGQGPEFLTYFQNEAQLEKSRLLSDRFSAERPKGSFSTLEIQRTEQGDSAMYLCASSQGRFATEAFFGQGTRLTVV.

This clonotype was found many times. The V gene is TRBV12-3 or TRBV12-4, the J gene TRBJ2-5, with a weak D call TRBD2 (5 bases). This CDR3 contains 13 residues. The V end lost 2 bases, the J end lost 4 bases, and 8 bases lay between the germline ends. The CDR3 is CASSLTEGETQYF. CDR3 DNA sequence: TGTGCCAGCAGTTTAACTGAGGGAGAGACCCAGTACTTC.

This clonotype was counted at least ten times. This rearrangement joins TRBV2 to TRBJ2-1, with D perhaps assigned TRBD1 or TRBD2 (5 bases each). The length of the CDR3 is 13 residues. Germline CDR1 SNHLY, CDR2 FYNNEI. V was cut by 6 bases and J by 9 bases, with 15 bases left in between. The CDR3 region is CASREEGAGEQFF. CDR3 nucleotides: TGTGCCAGCAGGGAGGAAGGGGCTGGTGAGCAGTTCTTC.

The V gene is TRBV19, the J gene TRBJ1-3; D is ambiguous. The V gene's germline CDR1 is LNHDA and CDR2 SQIVND (reference sequence). The CDR3 runs to 15 residues. V was cut by 8 bases and J by 2 bases, with 16 bases left in between. The DNA of the CDR3 is TGTGCCAGTCGGTCGAGGCGATTAACTGGAAACACCATATATTTT. It translates to CASRSRRLTGNTIYF.

This clonotype has ten or more counts. The rearrangement uses TRBV7-2 and TRBJ2-1; the D gene is possibly TRBD1 (6 bases). CDR1 and CDR2 (germline): SGHTA, FQGNSA. The V end lost 0 bases, the J end lost 8 bases, and 11 bases lay between the germline ends. The CDR3 length is 14 residues. The CDR3 protein is CASSLAQGDYEQFF. CDR3 DNA sequence: TGTGCCAGCAGCTTAGCACAGGGTGACTATGAGCAGTTCTTC. Together with reference TRBV7-2 and TRBJ2-1, the CDR3 gives the full variable domain: GAGVSQSPSNKVTEKGKDVELRCDPISGHTALYWYRQSLGQGLEFLIYFQGNSAPDKSGLPSDRFSAERTGGSVSTLTIQRTQQEDSAVYLCASSLAQGDYEQFFGPGTRLTVL.

This clonotype has only a few counts. V gene TRBV30 combines with J gene TRBJ2-1; weak D call: TRBD2 (7 bases). CDR3 size: 15 residues. Germline V gene sequence: CDR1 GTSNPN, CDR2 SVGIG (reference sequence). Trimming pared 2 bases from V and 2 bases from J, leaving 13 bases between. This CDR3 is CAWSRGSGTYNEQFF. DNA for the CDR3: TGTGCCTGGAGTAGGGGGAGCGGGACCTACAATGAGCAGTTCTTC.

This clonotype has ten or more counts. The chain is built from TRBV28 and TRBJ2-5; 10 nucleotides match TRBD2. The germline V gene has CDR1 MDHEN and CDR2 SYDVKM. The CDR3 runs to 16 residues. J was trimmed by 0 bases and V by 4 bases; bases with no gene match: 5. The CDR3 coding sequence is TGTGCCAGCAGTTCCTACGGGACTAGCGACCAAGAGACCCAGTACTTC. Amino acid sequence: CASSSYGTSDQETQYF.

This clonotype was counted a few times. The rearrangement joins TRBV6-6 to TRBJ2-7; D remains ambiguous. This CDR3 is 11 amino acids long. Germline assignment: CDR1 MNHNY and CDR2 SVGAGI (reference sequence). Trimming took 6 bases from V and 3 from J, leaving 6 bases between them. CDR3 sequence: CASSRRYEQYF. The CDR3 DNA follows: TGTGCCAGCAGCCGTCGCTACGAGCAGTACTTC.

The table lists this clonotype with a few counts. The rearrangement links TRBV5-5 to TRBJ1-2; 7 bases agree with TRBD1. V dropped 4 bases and J dropped 4; count of bases not matched to a gene: 7. Germline loops: CDR1 SGHKS, CDR2 YYEKEE (reference sequence). The CDR3 runs 14 residues. The CDR3 loop reads CASSRPTGVYGYTF. CDR3 in DNA: TGTGCCAGCAGCCGACCCACAGGGGTCTATGGCTACACCTTC.

This clonotype has ten or more counts. The chain is built from TRBV11-2 and TRBJ1-1, with 7 positions matching TRBD1. Germline CDR1 SGHAT, CDR2 FQNNGV. Unmatched junction bases numbered 5, after V lost 3 bases and J lost 1 base. The CDR3 sequence is 15 residues long. The CDR3 bases are TGTGCCAGCAGCTTTTATGGACAGGCGAACACTGAAGCTTTCTTT. It is translated as CASSFYGQANTEAFF.

In its sample, this clonotype was seen many times. J is TRBJ2-3 and V is TRBV14; 8 bases are shared with TRBD2. Looked up from germline, CDR1 is SGHDN and CDR2 is FVKESK. The ends lost 3 bases at V and 0 bases at J; junction bases unmatched: 2. This CDR3 contains 15 residues. The CDR3 DNA reads as TGTGCCAGCAGCCAGCTAGCGGGTAGCACAGATACGCAGTATTTT. Protein sequence: CASSQLAGSTDTQYF. Using reference TRBV14 and TRBJ2-3 for the parts outside the CDR3, the full variable domain is EAGVTQFPSHSVIEKGQTVTLRCDPISGHDNLYWYRRVMGKEIKFLLHFVKESKQDESGMPNNRFLAERTGGTYSTLKVQPAELEDSGVYFCASSQLAGSTDTQYFGPGTRLTVL.

This clonotype has ten or more counts. The rearrangement links TRBV5-6 to TRBJ2-7; 11 nucleotides line up with TRBD2. CDR1 and CDR2 (germline): SGHDT, YYEEEE. V shed 3 bases, J shed 0 bases, and the junction held 2 bases outside the gene matches. The CDR3 is 15 amino acids. CDR3 DNA sequence: TGTGCCAGCAGCTCTAGCGGGAGGAGCTCCTACGAGCAGTACTTC. Translated: CASSSSGRSSYEQYF.

This clonotype has a count of ten or more. The V call is TRBV5-1, the J call TRBJ2-1; D uncertain. There are 13 residues in the CDR3. The germline V gene has CDR1 SGHRS and CDR2 YFSETQ. V gave up 0 bases and J gave up 2 bases, with 3 bases separating them. The CDR3 nucleotides read TGCGCCAGCAGCTTGGATCCCTACAATGAGCAGTTCTTC. Its translation is CASSLDPYNEQFF.

This clonotype was seen at least ten times. The rearrangement joins TRBV28 to TRBJ2-1; TRBD2 aligns across 14 bases. Per the germline V gene, CDR1 is MDHEN and CDR2 is SYDVKM. The CDR3 is 16 amino acids. V lost 2 bases, J lost 9 bases, and 6 bases stayed unmatched. The CDR3 nucleotides read TGTGCCAGCAGTTTACCCCGACTAGCGGGAGGGGGTGAGCAGTTCTTC. Translating it yields CASSLPRLAGGGEQFF. Full variable domain (rest looked up from reference TRBV28 and TRBJ2-1): DVKVTQSSRYLVKRTGEKVFLECVQDMDHENMFWYRQDPGLGLRLIYFSYDVKMKEKGDIPEGYSVSREKKERFSLILESASTNQTSMYLCASSLPRLAGGGEQFFGPGTRLTVL.

By sample fraction, this clonotype is medium-sized. Here the CDR3 reads CASSLQLYNEQFF. CDR3 DNA: TGTGCCAGCAGCTTACAGCTCTACAATGAGCAGTTCTTC. The rearrangement joins TRBV7-2 to TRBJ2-1; D not resolved. CDR3 length equals 13 residues. In germline, CDR1 is SGHTA, CDR2 FQGNSA. The V and J ends lost 2 bases and 3 bases respectively, with 5 bases between them.

This clonotype was counted many times. The chain couples TRBV11-2 to TRBJ2-1; TRBD2 matches 7 bases. J was trimmed by 3 bases and V by 2 bases; bases with no gene match: 13. CDR1 is SGHAT, CDR2 FQNNGV, per germline. The length of the CDR3 is 18 residues. Here the CDR3 DNA reads TGTGCCAGCAGCTTAAAGGGTAAGGGGCTAGCGGTCTACAATGAGCAGTTCTTC. Protein product: CASSLKGKGLAVYNEQFF.

This rearrangement joins TRBV12-5 to TRBJ2-1; D unclear. Germline loops: CDR1 LGHNT, CDR2 FRNRAP. CDR3 size: 12 residues. V gave up 9 bases and J gave up 10 bases, with 16 bases separating them. CDR3 DNA: TGTGCTAGCCAATTTGGGGAAAGGGAGCAGTTCTTC. It translates to CASQFGEREQFF.